One and the same sample provided the 26 T cell receptor beta chains below, sequenced in a study of CD8 T cells in ankylosing spondylitis. A single record per CDR3 protein comes from TCRdb applying MiXCR to the 5' RACE reads. The sample includes approximately 140,000 distinct CDR3 sequences, approximately 48% of them seen just once. Sequencing input: synovial fluid, either unsorted or a sorted T cell fraction (not recorded which). These receptor sequences come from a male donor with ankylosing spondylitis.

The V call is TRBV7-8, the J call TRBJ2-1; D might be TRBD2 (5 bases). The germline V and J ends were trimmed by 4 bases and 6 bases, with 7 bases remaining between them. The CDR3 has 12 amino acids. The germline V gene has CDR1 SGHVS and CDR2 FQNEAQ. The CDR3: CASSWTVNEQFF. The CDR3 DNA sequence: TGTGCCAGCAGCTGGACTGTCAATGAGCAGTTCTTC.

This clonotype was picked up a small number of times. The chain has TRBV27 and TRBJ2-2; a possible D gene is TRBD2 (7 bases). The CDR3 runs to 15 residues. Per the germline V gene, CDR1 is MNHEY and CDR2 is SMNVEV (reference sequence). Between the trimmed V and J ends, which lost 7 bases and 3 bases, there was a span of 15 bases. CDR3 protein: CASTEGGVDTGELFF. Written as DNA, the CDR3 is TGTGCCAGCACCGAGGGGGGGGTTGACACCGGGGAGCTGTTTTTT.

The V gene is TRBV20-1, the J gene TRBJ2-1, with TRBD2 identical over 12 bases. CDR3 size: 18 residues. After removal of 6 bases from V and 4 bases from J, the junction contained 16 bases not matched to a gene. Germline V gene data show CDR1 as DFQATT and CDR2 as SNEGSKA (reference sequence). The CDR3 region is CSARMWLAGGPVYNEQFF. The CDR3 DNA is TGCAGTGCAAGAATGTGGCTAGCGGGAGGGCCCGTGTACAATGAGCAGTTCTTC.

The table lists this clonotype with a count of one. This chain links TRBV9 with TRBJ2-7, with D hard to call. Germline values: CDR1 SGDLS, CDR2 YYNGEE. Trimming removed 0 bases at V and 2 bases at J, with 9 bases between. This CDR3 has 14 residues. CDR3 DNA: TGTGCCAGCAGCGTAGGGGCTGGGGCCTACGAGCAGTACTTC. Protein: CASSVGAGAYEQYF.

In its sample, this clonotype was seen a few times. The chain links TRBV5-1 to TRBJ2-7; TRBD2 matches at 8 bases. Germline V gene sequence: CDR1 SGHRS, CDR2 YFSETQ. The CDR3 is 16 residues long. Germline trimming cut 1 base from V and 9 bases from J; bases unmatched to any gene: 15. The CDR3 reads CASSLSNAGGLNGQYF. CDR3 DNA sequence: TGCGCCAGCAGCTTGTCTAACGCGGGGGGACTCAATGGGCAGTACTTC.

The table lists this clonotype with many counts. The rearrangement uses TRBV20-1 and TRBJ2-4, with a tentative D call TRBD1 (6 bases). The CDR3 is 14 residues long. CDR1 and CDR2 (germline): DFQATT, SNEGSKA (reference sequence). V lost 5 bases to trimming and J lost 8 bases, with 19 bases between them. The CDR3 region is CSAAPVGAADIQYF. DNA for the CDR3: TGCAGTGCTGCCCCCGTGGGGGCGGCGGACATTCAGTACTTC.

In this sample, this clonotype turned up many times. The V call is TRBV20-1, the J call TRBJ2-1; D is perhaps TRBD2 (6 bases). V was shortened by 0 bases and J by 6 bases, with 12 bases between the two germline ends. The germline V gene has CDR1 DFQATT and CDR2 SNEGSKA (reference sequence). The CDR3 contains 14 residues. The CDR3 DNA is TGCAGTGCTAGAGATCCGGGAGTCCCCAATGAGCAGTTCTTC. This sequence encodes CSARDPGVPNEQFF.

The chain is built from TRBV4-1 and TRBJ1-6; the match to TRBD1 covers 9 bases. The germline CDR1 and CDR2 sequences are MGHRA and YSYEKL. The CDR3 length is 19 residues. With 3 bases clipped from V and 8 bases from J, the junction kept 17 bases outside the gene matches. The DNA for the CDR3 is TGCGCCAGCAGCCATACAGCGACAGCCCACCGGGACAGGGATTCACCCCTCCACTTT. The encoded protein is CASSHTATAHRDRDSPLHF.

The rearrangement joins TRBV12-3 or TRBV12-4 to TRBJ1-1; 7 bases are a match to TRBD1. The CDR3 has 18 amino acids. Trimming removed 1 base from V and 10 bases from J; junction bases left unmatched: 21. Here the CDR3 DNA reads TGTGCCAGCAGTTTAGGGCCCCCGGGGCTAACAGGGGTGATCGGAGCTTTCTTT. It encodes CASSLGPPGLTGVIGAFF.

The chain has TRBV4-1 and TRBJ1-1, with 7 bases identical to TRBD1. The CDR3 length is 15 residues. V was clipped by 4 bases and J by 4 bases; unmatched bases: 9. CDR1 is MGHRA and CDR2 is YSYEKL in the germline V gene. The CDR3 loop is CASSLNPQGSTEAFF. In DNA, the CDR3 is TGCGCCAGCAGCCTGAACCCACAGGGGAGCACTGAAGCTTTCTTT.

The chain uses TRBV30 and TRBJ1-5, with 9 bases identical to TRBD1. J was trimmed by 4 bases and V by 4 bases; bases with no gene match: 8. The germline CDR1 and CDR2 sequences are GTSNPN and SVGIG (reference sequence). The CDR3 contains 15 residues. In DNA, the CDR3 is TGTGCCTGGAACCCGGGACAGGGCGTTAATCAGCCCCAGCATTTT. Translating it yields CAWNPGQGVNQPQHF.

This clonotype has just one count. J is TRBJ2-5 and V is TRBV25-1; D not resolved. Germline CDR1 is MGHDK and CDR2 is SYGVNS. Trimming took off 9 bases at V and 3 bases at J, with 2 bases between the two ends. The CDR3 has 9 residues. In DNA, the CDR3 is TGTGCCAGTGAAGAGACCCAGTACTTC. It encodes CASEETQYF.

The chain has TRBV3-1 and TRBJ2-1; 8 nucleotides match TRBD2. Germline lookup yields CDR1 LGHDT and CDR2 YNNKEL (reference sequence). J was trimmed by 3 bases and V by 5 bases; bases with no gene match: 6. The CDR3 is made up of 15 amino acids. The CDR3 loop reads CASSFLAGLYNEQFF. CDR3 in DNA: TGTGCCAGCAGCTTCTTAGCGGGACTCTACAATGAGCAGTTCTTC.

The CDR3 nucleotides read TGCGCCAGCTCCCGGGAGATTCAACCTGAGACCCAGTACTTC. Residues: CASSREIQPETQYF. This sequence joins TRBV4-3 and TRBJ2-5; D is possibly TRBD2 (6 bases). The V gene's germline CDR1 is LGHNA and CDR2 YSLEER. V was shortened by 8 bases and J by 5 bases, with 18 bases between the two germline ends. The CDR3 contains 14 residues.

Only a few counts were recorded for this clonotype. The CDR3 sequence is CASSHTQGTGELFF. Written as DNA, the CDR3 is TGTGCCAGCAGCCACACACAGGGAACCGGGGAGCTGTTTTTT. V usage is TRBV4-2 and J usage is TRBJ2-2; weak D call: TRBD1 (6 bases). Trimming pared 3 bases from V and 5 bases from J, leaving 10 bases between. The CDR3 contains 14 residues. Germline V gene data show CDR1 as LGHNA and CDR2 as YNFKEQ.

The rearrangement uses TRBV12-3 or TRBV12-4 and TRBJ1-2, with D perhaps matching TRBD1 (5 bases). With 3 bases removed from V and 1 base from J, the gap between germline ends came to 15 bases. The CDR3 is 16 amino acids. Here the CDR3 DNA reads TGTGCCAGCAGTTTCTTCTCGGCAGGGAGTAACTATGGCTACACCTTC. Translated, it gives CASSFFSAGSNYGYTF.

The chain has TRBV27 and TRBJ1-5, with no clear D. The CDR3 covers 15 residues. Germline V CDR1 and CDR2: MNHEY, SMNVEV (reference sequence). Trimming took off 5 bases at V and 0 bases at J, with 11 bases between the two ends. CDR3 region: CASSQGIFSNQPQHF. CDR3 nucleotide sequence: TGTGCCAGCAGTCAAGGGATTTTTAGCAATCAGCCCCAGCATTTT.

The chain joins TRBV7-9 to TRBJ2-7, with D perhaps matching TRBD1 or TRBD2 (5 bases each). The V and J ends lost 5 bases and 3 bases respectively, with 20 bases between them. Germline loops: CDR1 SEHNR, CDR2 FQNEAQ (reference sequence). The CDR3 spans 16 residues. Written as DNA, the CDR3 is TGTGCCAGCAGCCGACGTTTCGGGAATAGGGGCTACGAGCAGTACTTC. It specifies CASSRRFGNRGYEQYF.

This chain joins TRBV7-3 and TRBJ2-3; a possible D gene is TRBD2 (7 bases). Between the trimmed V and J ends, which lost 1 base and 2 bases, there was a span of 13 bases. Germline V gives CDR1 SGHTA, CDR2 FQGTGA. The CDR3 covers 16 residues. The DNA of the CDR3 is TGTGCCAGCAGCTTAATTGGAGGGGGGGTCACAGATACGCAGTATTTT. Its translation is CASSLIGGGVTDTQYF.

V and J are TRBV9 and TRBJ2-1, with D unresolved. V was pared by 2 bases and J by 8 bases, with 17 bases between. Germline CDR1 reads SGDLS; CDR2 reads YYNGEE. CDR3 length: 15 residues. CDR3 protein: CASSVALDLIDEQFF. The CDR3 DNA sequence: TGTGCCAGCAGCGTCGCTTTGGATTTAATTGATGAGCAGTTCTTC.

This clonotype showed up just a few times. The chain recombines TRBV12-3 or TRBV12-4 with TRBJ2-1; 11 bases are shared with TRBD2. The CDR3 runs to 17 residues. After removal of 1 base from V and 6 bases from J, the junction contained 8 bases not matched to a gene. The CDR3 DNA sequence: TGTGCCAGCAGTTTAGGGCTAGCGGGAGGTCCTCTCAATGAGCAGTTCTTC. It encodes CASSLGLAGGPLNEQFF.

CDR3 region: CASSSLQGANTEAFF. In nucleotides, the CDR3 is TGTGCCAGCAGCTCATTACAGGGGGCGAACACTGAAGCTTTCTTT. This chain joins TRBV7-6 and TRBJ1-1, with 9 bases that match TRBD1. The CDR3 has 15 amino acids. Germline V lookup: CDR1 SGHVS, CDR2 FNYEAQ. J gave up 1 base and V 4 bases, and 4 bases lay outside the gene matches. The full variable domain, rest sourced from reference TRBV7-6 and TRBJ1-1, is GAGVSQSPRYKVTKRGQDVALRCDPISGHVSLYWYRQALGQGPEFLTYFNYEAQQDKSGLPNDRFSAERPEGSISTLTIQRTEQRDSAMYRCASSSLQGANTEAFFGQGTRLTVV.

This clonotype was detected a few times. The J gene is TRBJ2-7, the V gene TRBV7-9; 11 bases fit TRBD2. Germline V CDR1 and CDR2: SEHNR, FQNEAQ (reference sequence). The CDR3 has 17 residues. V lost 7 bases, J lost 0 bases, and 11 bases stayed unmatched. The CDR3 protein is CASTRGRLAGNSYEQYF. The CDR3 nucleotides are TGTGCCAGCACCAGGGGACGACTAGCGGGGAACTCCTACGAGCAGTACTTC. Full variable domain (missing parts from reference TRBV7-9 and TRBJ2-7): DTGVSQNPRHKITKRGQNVTFRCDPISEHNRLYWYRQTLGQGPEFLTYFQNEAQLEKSRLLSDRFSAERPKGSFSTLEIQRTEQGDSAMYLCASTRGRLAGNSYEQYFGPGTRLTVT.

There are a few counts of this clonotype. This sequence joins TRBV4-1 and TRBJ2-1, with D possibly being TRBD2 (6 bases). In germline, CDR1 is MGHRA, CDR2 YSYEKL. V was pared by 0 bases and J by 8 bases, with 20 bases between. This CDR3 is 17 amino acids long. The CDR3 DNA sequence: TGCGCCAGCAGCCAAGATCTGCTGGGCGGGGAAGCTGATGAGCAGTTCTTC. Protein product: CASSQDLLGGEADEQFF.

The rearrangement links TRBV5-1 to TRBJ1-2, with 7 bases aligning to TRBD1. Germline V CDR1 and CDR2: SGHRS, YFSETQ. J gave up 4 bases and V 4 bases, and 7 bases lay outside the gene matches. The CDR3 totals 14 residues. The CDR3 DNA is TGCGCCAGCAGCGGCGGGACAGCGGCCTATGGCTACACCTTC. It translates to CASSGGTAAYGYTF.

This chain joins TRBV5-6 and TRBJ1-1; D is possibly TRBD1 (6 bases). Trimming took off 6 bases at V and 6 bases at J, with 15 bases between the two ends. The CDR3 is 13 amino acids. Germline CDR1 is SGHDT and CDR2 is YYEEEE. In nucleotides, the CDR3 is TGTGCCAGCAACCCCCAAGGGGGGTCTGAAGCTTTCTTT. Encoded protein: CASNPQGGSEAFF.